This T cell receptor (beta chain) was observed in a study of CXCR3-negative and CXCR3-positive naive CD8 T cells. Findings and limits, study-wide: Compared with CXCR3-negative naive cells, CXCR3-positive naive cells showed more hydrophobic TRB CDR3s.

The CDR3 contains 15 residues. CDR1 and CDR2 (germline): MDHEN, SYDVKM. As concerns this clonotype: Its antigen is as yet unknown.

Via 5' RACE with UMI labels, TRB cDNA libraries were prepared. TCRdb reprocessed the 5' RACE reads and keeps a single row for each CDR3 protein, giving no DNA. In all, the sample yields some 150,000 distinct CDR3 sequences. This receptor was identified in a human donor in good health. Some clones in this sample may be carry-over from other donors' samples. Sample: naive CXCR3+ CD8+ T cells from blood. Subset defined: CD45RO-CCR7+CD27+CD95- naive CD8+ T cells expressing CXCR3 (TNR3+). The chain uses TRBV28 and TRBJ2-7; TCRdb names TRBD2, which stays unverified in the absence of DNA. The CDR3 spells CASSNSGRTTYEQYF.